A selection of T cell receptor beta chains follows, all from one sample in a study of T-cell reconstitution after alpha-beta-depleted transplantation in children. TCRdb fed the PCR reads into MiXCR, producing one record per CDR3 protein. The sample yields roughly 220,000 distinct CDR3 sequences, 8.4% seen once. The material was PBMCs, mostly from graft donor cells, obtained 360 days after TCRalphabeta/CD19-depleted stem cell transplant. The receptors were sampled from a male patient under 10 years old who had a stem cell transplant for acute myeloid leukemia, so the T cells may come from the graft donor. Each CDR3 is given with its conserved first and last residue. Fields, in order: D gene, J gene, clone size, V gene, CDR3 DNA, CDR3 protein. The D gene is left open where the match is weak. Clone size appears in some rows only: once, few, many, or a class for an expanded clone.

d_call: .; j_call: TRBJ2-5; clone_size: many; v_call: TRBV10-3; cdr3_nt: TGTGCCATCCCATCGCAGGCAAGTCGGGAGACCCAGTACTTC; cdr3_aa: CAIPSQASRETQYF
d_call: .; j_call: TRBJ2-7; clone_size: many; v_call: TRBV15; cdr3_nt: TGTGCCACCAGCTCAGGGAGCGGGACAGAGGACTACGAGCAGTACTTC; cdr3_aa: CATSSGSGTEDYEQYF
d_call: .; j_call: TRBJ1-1; clone_size: many; v_call: TRBV12-3/TRBV12-4; cdr3_nt: TGTGCCAGCACCGAGGGAATGAACACTGAAGCTTTCTTT; cdr3_aa: CASTEGMNTEAFF
d_call: TRBD1; j_call: TRBJ2-1; clone_size: .; v_call: TRBV15; cdr3_nt: TGTGCCACCAGCAGAGAGGGGACAGGGGGCCTTAGATACAATGAGCAGTTCTTC; cdr3_aa: CATSREGTGGLRYNEQFF
d_call: TRBD2; j_call: TRBJ2-3; clone_size: many; v_call: TRBV7-9; cdr3_nt: TGTGCCAGCAGCGCAGGAGCTAGCGGGAGGGGGAATACGCAGTATTTT; cdr3_aa: CASSAGASGRGNTQYF
d_call: .; j_call: TRBJ2-3; clone_size: few; v_call: TRBV5-1; cdr3_nt: TGCGCCAGCAGCTTGGGAGCGACTGATACGCAGTATTTT; cdr3_aa: CASSLGATDTQYF
d_call: .; j_call: TRBJ2-3; clone_size: many; v_call: TRBV29-1; cdr3_nt: TGCAGCGTTGGTAACGCAGATACGCAGTATTTT; cdr3_aa: CSVGNADTQYF
d_call: .; j_call: TRBJ2-5; clone_size: many; v_call: TRBV21-1; cdr3_nt: TGTGCCAGCAGCAATGGGCGGCCGAAAGAGACCCAGTACTTC; cdr3_aa: CASSNGRPKETQYF
d_call: .; j_call: TRBJ1-1; clone_size: .; v_call: TRBV20-1; cdr3_nt: TGCAGTGCTAGATACCAGGGAGCTGAAGCTTTCTTT; cdr3_aa: CSARYQGAEAFF
d_call: .; j_call: TRBJ2-5; clone_size: .; v_call: TRBV20-1; cdr3_nt: TGCAGTGCTAGAGGGATGGGGGGAGAGACCCAGTACTTC; cdr3_aa: CSARGMGGETQYF
d_call: TRBD2; j_call: TRBJ2-3; clone_size: .; v_call: TRBV6-2/TRBV6-3; cdr3_nt: TGTGCCAGCAGTTACCCCCGACTAGCGGATGACACAGATACGCAGTATTTT; cdr3_aa: CASSYPRLADDTDTQYF
d_call: TRBD2; j_call: TRBJ2-5; clone_size: few; v_call: TRBV9; cdr3_nt: TGTGCCAGCAGCTTTGGGACTAGCCGGCATCTCCGGGAGACCCAGTACTTC; cdr3_aa: CASSFGTSRHLRETQYF
d_call: TRBD1; j_call: TRBJ2-1; clone_size: .; v_call: TRBV12-3/TRBV12-4; cdr3_nt: TGTGCCAGCAGTCCCCGGGACAGGGGGCACTATGAGCAGTTCTTC; cdr3_aa: CASSPRDRGHYEQFF
d_call: TRBD1; j_call: TRBJ1-1; clone_size: many; v_call: TRBV29-1; cdr3_nt: TGCAGCGTGACGGGACAGACGAACACTGAAGCTTTCTTT; cdr3_aa: CSVTGQTNTEAFF
d_call: .; j_call: TRBJ1-1; clone_size: .; v_call: TRBV12-3/TRBV12-4; cdr3_nt: TGTGCCAGCAGTTTACGCAGCTTCGCTGAAGCTTTCTTT; cdr3_aa: CASSLRSFAEAFF
d_call: .; j_call: TRBJ2-3; clone_size: many; v_call: TRBV24-1; cdr3_nt: TGTGCCACCAGGGACCTCTACACAGATACGCAGTATTTT; cdr3_aa: CATRDLYTDTQYF
d_call: .; j_call: TRBJ2-5; clone_size: many; v_call: TRBV3-1; cdr3_nt: TGTGCCAGCAGCCAAGATATGGCGGGGACCCAGTACTTC; cdr3_aa: CASSQDMAGTQYF
d_call: TRBD1; j_call: TRBJ2-5; clone_size: many; v_call: TRBV24-1; cdr3_nt: TGTGCCACTGGGACAGGGGGCCAAGAGACCCAGTACTTC; cdr3_aa: CATGTGGQETQYF
d_call: .; j_call: TRBJ1-5; clone_size: few; v_call: TRBV12-3/TRBV12-4; cdr3_nt: TGTGCCAGCAGCTATACAGGGAGTGGTCAGCCCCAGCATTTT; cdr3_aa: CASSYTGSGQPQHF
d_call: TRBD1; j_call: TRBJ2-5; clone_size: .; v_call: TRBV10-3; cdr3_nt: TGTGCCATCAGAAGTGACAGGGATGGGGAGACCCAGTACTTC; cdr3_aa: CAIRSDRDGETQYF
d_call: .; j_call: TRBJ2-5; clone_size: many; v_call: TRBV9; cdr3_nt: TGTGCCAGCAGCCCCAACTCCCTCGCGGAGACCCAGTACTTC; cdr3_aa: CASSPNSLAETQYF
d_call: .; j_call: TRBJ2-1; clone_size: many; v_call: TRBV14; cdr3_nt: TGTGCCAGCAGCCGAAATAGCGGAACTACCGGGGAAGAGCAGTTCTTC; cdr3_aa: CASSRNSGTTGEEQFF
d_call: TRBD2; j_call: TRBJ2-2; clone_size: many; v_call: TRBV5-1; cdr3_nt: TGCGCCAGCAGCTCCGGACTAGCGGGGGTGGTCGTGCCCGGGGAGCTGTTTTTT; cdr3_aa: CASSSGLAGVVVPGELFF
d_call: TRBD2; j_call: TRBJ2-7; clone_size: many; v_call: TRBV12-3/TRBV12-4; cdr3_nt: TGTGCCAGCAGCCCTAGCGGCTACGAGCAGTACTTC; cdr3_aa: CASSPSGYEQYF
d_call: .; j_call: TRBJ1-5; clone_size: .; v_call: TRBV6-5; cdr3_nt: TGTGCCAGCAGTTTAGGACAAGCTAGCAATCAGCCCCAGCATTTT; cdr3_aa: CASSLGQASNQPQHF
d_call: .; j_call: TRBJ2-3; clone_size: many; v_call: TRBV15; cdr3_nt: TGTGCCACCAGCAGAGATAAGACAATCACAGATACGCAGTATTTT; cdr3_aa: CATSRDKTITDTQYF
d_call: .; j_call: TRBJ1-2; clone_size: .; v_call: TRBV28; cdr3_nt: TGTGCCAGCAGGTCCTCGGGCCATGGCTACACCTTC; cdr3_aa: CASRSSGHGYTF
d_call: .; j_call: TRBJ2-1; clone_size: many; v_call: TRBV6-1; cdr3_nt: TGTGCCAGCGGGCCAGATCAGTCGGGCTACAATGAGCAGTTCTTC; cdr3_aa: CASGPDQSGYNEQFF
d_call: .; j_call: TRBJ2-5; clone_size: many; v_call: TRBV11-1; cdr3_nt: TGTGCCAGCACGGCGGTTGAAGAGACCCAGTACTTC; cdr3_aa: CASTAVEETQYF
d_call: .; j_call: TRBJ2-3; clone_size: few; v_call: TRBV7-3; cdr3_nt: TGTGCCAGCAGCATGCAGGCTACTAGCACAGATACGCAGTATTTT; cdr3_aa: CASSMQATSTDTQYF
d_call: .; j_call: TRBJ2-5; clone_size: many; v_call: TRBV7-2; cdr3_nt: TGTGCCAGCAGCTTAATGCCCCAAGAGACCCAGTACTTC; cdr3_aa: CASSLMPQETQYF
d_call: TRBD1; j_call: TRBJ1-6; clone_size: .; v_call: TRBV3-1; cdr3_nt: TGTGCCAGCAGCCAAGATTCGGGGGGGACAGGGGATGGTTCACCCCTCCACTTT; cdr3_aa: CASSQDSGGTGDGSPLHF
d_call: TRBD1; j_call: TRBJ1-1; clone_size: few; v_call: TRBV25-1; cdr3_nt: TGTGCCAGCAGTTTGGGGCTGGACAGGATGAACACTGAAGCTTTCTTT; cdr3_aa: CASSLGLDRMNTEAFF